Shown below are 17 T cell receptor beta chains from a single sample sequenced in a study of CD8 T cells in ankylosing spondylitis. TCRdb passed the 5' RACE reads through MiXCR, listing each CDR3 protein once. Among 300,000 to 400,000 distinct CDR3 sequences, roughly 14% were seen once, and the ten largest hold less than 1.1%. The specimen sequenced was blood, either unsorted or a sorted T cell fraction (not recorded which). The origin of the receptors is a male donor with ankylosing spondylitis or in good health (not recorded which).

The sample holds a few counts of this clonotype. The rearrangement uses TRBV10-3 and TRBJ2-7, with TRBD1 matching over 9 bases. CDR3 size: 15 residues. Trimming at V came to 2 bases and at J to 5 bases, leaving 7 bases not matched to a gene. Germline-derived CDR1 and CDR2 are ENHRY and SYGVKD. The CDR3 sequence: CAISEGQGIGHEQYF. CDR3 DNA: TGTGCCATCAGTGAGGGACAGGGGATCGGTCACGAGCAGTACTTC.

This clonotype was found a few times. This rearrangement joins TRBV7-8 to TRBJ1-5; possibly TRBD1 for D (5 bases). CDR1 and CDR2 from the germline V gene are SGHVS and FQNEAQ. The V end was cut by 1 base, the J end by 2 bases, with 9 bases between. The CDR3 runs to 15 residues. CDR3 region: CASSLVRDGNQPQHF. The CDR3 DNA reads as TGTGCCAGCAGCTTAGTCAGGGATGGCAATCAGCCCCAGCATTTT.

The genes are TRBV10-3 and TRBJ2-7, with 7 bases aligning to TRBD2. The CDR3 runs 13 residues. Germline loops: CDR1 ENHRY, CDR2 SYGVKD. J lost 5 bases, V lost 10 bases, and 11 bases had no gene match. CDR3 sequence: CATTLGLADEQYF. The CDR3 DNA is TGTGCCACGACCTTAGGGCTAGCGGACGAGCAGTACTTC.

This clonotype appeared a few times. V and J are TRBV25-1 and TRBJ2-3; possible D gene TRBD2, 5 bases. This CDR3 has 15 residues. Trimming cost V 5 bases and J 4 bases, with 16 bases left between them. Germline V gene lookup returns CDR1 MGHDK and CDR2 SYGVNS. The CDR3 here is CASSMAGKGADTQYF. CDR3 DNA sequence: TGTGCCAGCAGTATGGCCGGGAAGGGCGCAGATACGCAGTATTTT.

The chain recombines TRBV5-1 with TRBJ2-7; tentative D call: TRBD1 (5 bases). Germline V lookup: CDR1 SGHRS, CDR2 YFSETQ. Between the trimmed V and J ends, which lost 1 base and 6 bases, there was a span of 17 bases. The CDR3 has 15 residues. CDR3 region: CASSLYAGKTLEQYF. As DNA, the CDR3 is TGCGCCAGCAGCTTGTATGCAGGGAAAACCCTCGAGCAGTACTTC.

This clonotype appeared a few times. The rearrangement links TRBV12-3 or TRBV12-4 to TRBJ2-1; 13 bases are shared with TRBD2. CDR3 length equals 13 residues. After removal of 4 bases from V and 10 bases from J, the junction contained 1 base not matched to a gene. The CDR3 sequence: CASSWGLAGEQFF. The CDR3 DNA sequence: TGTGCCAGCAGTTGGGGACTAGCGGGGGAGCAGTTCTTC.

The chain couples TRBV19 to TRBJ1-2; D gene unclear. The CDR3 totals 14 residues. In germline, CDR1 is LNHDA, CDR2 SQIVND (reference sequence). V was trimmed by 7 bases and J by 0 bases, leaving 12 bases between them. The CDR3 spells CASINPGANYGYTF. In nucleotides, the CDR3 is TGTGCCAGTATCAATCCCGGGGCTAACTATGGCTACACCTTC.

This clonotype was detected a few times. The CDR3 loop is CATSDLHAGTGELFF. CDR3 nucleotide sequence: TGTGCCACCAGTGATTTGCACGCGGGGACCGGGGAGCTGTTTTTT. The genes are TRBV24-1 and TRBJ2-2; a weak D match, TRBD2 (6 bases). Germline V lookup: CDR1 KGHDR, CDR2 SFDVKD. The V end lost 0 bases, the J end lost 5 bases, and 9 bases lay between the germline ends. The CDR3 sequence is 15 residues long.

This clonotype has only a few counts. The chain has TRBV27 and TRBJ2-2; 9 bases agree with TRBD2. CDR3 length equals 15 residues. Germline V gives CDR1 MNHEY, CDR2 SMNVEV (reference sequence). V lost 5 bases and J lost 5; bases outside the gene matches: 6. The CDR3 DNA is TGTGCCAGCAGTCCCGGGACTAGCAGAACCGGGGAGCTGTTTTTT. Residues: CASSPGTSRTGELFF.

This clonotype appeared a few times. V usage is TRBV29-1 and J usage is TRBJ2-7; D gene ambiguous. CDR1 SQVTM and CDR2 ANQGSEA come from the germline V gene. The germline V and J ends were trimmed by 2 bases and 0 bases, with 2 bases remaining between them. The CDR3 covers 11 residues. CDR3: CSVESSYEQYF. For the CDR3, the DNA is TGCAGCGTTGAAAGCTCCTACGAGCAGTACTTC.

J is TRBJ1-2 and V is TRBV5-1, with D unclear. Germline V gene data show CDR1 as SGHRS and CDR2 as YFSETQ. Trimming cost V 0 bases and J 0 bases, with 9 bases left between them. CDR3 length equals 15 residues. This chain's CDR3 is CASSLVPQTNYGYTF. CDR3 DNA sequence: TGCGCCAGCAGCTTGGTGCCCCAGACTAACTATGGCTACACCTTC.

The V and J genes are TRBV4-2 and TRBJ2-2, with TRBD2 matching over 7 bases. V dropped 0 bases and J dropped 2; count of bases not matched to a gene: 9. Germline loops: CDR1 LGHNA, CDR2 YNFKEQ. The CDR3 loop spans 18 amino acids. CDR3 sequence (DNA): TGTGCCAGCAGCCAAGAAGCCGGGAGGAGGGTCAACACCGGGGAGCTGTTTTTT. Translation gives CASSQEAGRRVNTGELFF.

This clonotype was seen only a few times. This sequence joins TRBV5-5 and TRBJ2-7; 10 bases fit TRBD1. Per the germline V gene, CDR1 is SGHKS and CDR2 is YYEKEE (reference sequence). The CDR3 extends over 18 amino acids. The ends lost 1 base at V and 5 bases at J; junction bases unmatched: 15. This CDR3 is CASSLLKEGTGVLDEQYF. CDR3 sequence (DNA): TGTGCCAGCAGCTTGTTGAAGGAGGGGACAGGGGTATTGGACGAGCAGTACTTC.

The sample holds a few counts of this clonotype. For the CDR3, the DNA is TGCAGTGCCCTCCCGGACAGTCATGACGAGCAGTACTTC. Its protein product is CSALPDSHDEQYF. The chain carries TRBV20-1 and TRBJ2-7, with D possibly TRBD1 on 6 matching bases. Between the trimmed V and J ends, which lost 6 bases and 5 bases, there was a span of 17 bases. CDR1 is DFQATT and CDR2 is SNEGSKA in the germline V gene (reference sequence). This CDR3 has 13 amino acids.

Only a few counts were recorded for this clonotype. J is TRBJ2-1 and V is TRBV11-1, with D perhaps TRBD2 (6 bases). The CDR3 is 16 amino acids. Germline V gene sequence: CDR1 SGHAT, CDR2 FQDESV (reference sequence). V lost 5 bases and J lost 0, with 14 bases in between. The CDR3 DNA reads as TGTGCCAGCAGCGGGCGGGGCGGTAGCTCCTACAATGAGCAGTTCTTC. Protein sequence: CASSGRGGSSYNEQFF.

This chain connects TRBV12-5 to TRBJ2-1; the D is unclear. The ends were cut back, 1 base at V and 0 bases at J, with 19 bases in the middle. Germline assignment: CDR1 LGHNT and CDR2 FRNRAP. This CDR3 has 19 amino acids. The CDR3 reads CASGLDIGLTKSSYNEQFF. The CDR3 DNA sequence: TGTGCTAGTGGTTTGGACATCGGTTTGACCAAGAGCTCCTACAATGAGCAGTTCTTC.

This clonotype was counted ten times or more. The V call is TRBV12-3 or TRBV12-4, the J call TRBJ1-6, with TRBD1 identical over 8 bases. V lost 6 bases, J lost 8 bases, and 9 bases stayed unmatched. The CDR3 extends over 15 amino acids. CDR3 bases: TGTGCCAGCAGCCTTCAGGGGGCGCCTGATTCACCCCTCCACTTT. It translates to CASSLQGAPDSPLHF.